This T cell receptor beta chain was sequenced during a study of T-cell reconstitution after alpha-beta-depleted transplantation in children. Trimming removed 2 bases from V and 5 bases from J, with 15 bases in between. The germline gives CDR1 LNHDA, CDR2 SQIVND (reference sequence). CDR3 size: 15 residues. Unique molecular identifiers were incorporated into the prepared TCRbeta library. TCRdb re-analysed the PCR reads in MiXCR, keeping a single row per CDR3 protein. This sample has some 520,000 distinct CDR3 sequences, with approximately 29% found just once. This rearrangement joins TRBV19 to TRBJ2-5; D possibly corresponds to TRBD2 (5 bases). This receptor was taken from a human donor who donated a stem cell graft to a child with aplastic anemia. The sequenced sample was PBMCs from the stem cell graft donor, obtained from the stem cell graft. The CDR3 region is CASSIRAADTETQYF. CDR3 nucleotide sequence: TGTGCCAGTAGTATAAGAGCGGCAGACACGGAGACCCAGTACTTC.